Listed below are T cell receptor beta chains from one sample, sequenced in a study of blood T cell repertoires in COVID-19. TCRdb's copy holds only in-frame clones and misses some; the assay was immunoSEQ multiplex PCR. The sample shows about 340,000 clones, around 88% of them seen only once. The specimen sequenced was peripheral blood. The origin of the receptors is a man aged 25-40 years with active or convalescent COVID-19. CDR3s include the opening cysteine and the closing phenylalanine or tryptophan. D genes are given only for firm matches. Clone sizes are given selectively: once, few, many, or a class where the clone is expanded.

size	D	J	V	DNA	CDR3
-	-	TRBJ1-5	TRBV6-5	TGTGCCAGCAGTTACTCAGGGGGGCCCCAGCATTTT	CASSYSGGPQHF
-	-	TRBJ2-3	TRBV4-1	TGCGCCAGCAGCCAAGAGACCGGTCGAAGGTGGGGGACACCTAGCACAGATACGCAGTATTTT	CASSQETGRRWGTPSTDTQYF
-	-	TRBJ1-2	TRBV5-1	TGCGCCAGCAGCTTGGATGGTACCAGGGACTATGGCTACACCTTC	CASSLDGTRDYGYTF
-	-	TRBJ1-2	TRBV19	TGTGCCAGTAGTATAGGAACAGGGAGTTGGAATGGCTACACCTTC	CASSIGTGSWNGYTF
once	TRBD1	TRBJ2-7	TRBV6-5	TGTGCCAGTAGAGACAGGGGGTTGTGGGAGCAGTACTTC	CASRDRGLWEQYF
-	-	TRBJ2-2	TRBV24-1	TGTGCCACCAGTGATTTCCGCGTGGCAGGGTATAGCGGGGAGCTGTTTTTT	CATSDFRVAGYSGELFF
few	-	TRBJ2-7	TRBV6-1	TGTGCCAGCAGTGAGAGCGTTCCCTCCTACGAGCAGTACTTC	CASSESVPSYEQYF
-	TRBD2	TRBJ2-2	TRBV11-3	TGTGCCAGCAGCTGGGGGACTAGCGGGGAGCTGTTTTTT	CASSWGTSGELFF
-	TRBD1	TRBJ1-2	TRBV7-2	TGTGCCAGCAGTCCCAGACAGGGGGGACTATATGGCTACACCTTC	CASSPRQGGLYGYTF
-	TRBD1	TRBJ1-2	TRBV6-2/TRBV6-3	TGTGCCAGCAGCTCTGGACAGGGGAGGGTCTATGGCTACACCTTC	CASSSGQGRVYGYTF
-	-	TRBJ1-1	TRBV3-1/TRBV3-2	TGTGCCAGCAGCCAATATGACAGAATGAACACTGAAGCTTTCTTT	CASSQYDRMNTEAFF
-	-	TRBJ1-1	TRBV5-1	TGCGCCAGCAGCCCGGAGGCGAACACTGAAGCTTTCTTT	CASSPEANTEAFF
-	-	TRBJ1-1	TRBV5-1	TGCGCCAGCAGCTCTCAAACAGCCAACACTGAAGCTTTCTTT	CASSSQTANTEAFF
-	-	TRBJ1-4	TRBV15	TGTGCCACCAGCAGAGTATCTGGCCCTCTTAATGAAAAACTGTTTTTT	CATSRVSGPLNEKLFF
-	-	TRBJ1-2	TRBV7-3	TGTGCCAGCAGCTCCAGTCCGATCTATGGCTACACCTTC	CASSSSPIYGYTF
few	-	TRBJ2-2	TRBV7-8	TGTGCCAGCCGCCCGGACACCGGGGAGCTGTTTTTT	CASRPDTGELFF
-	-	TRBJ2-5	TRBV7-2	TGTGCCAGCAGCTTAGTCGGAGGGTCACAAGAGACCCAGTACTTC	CASSLVGGSQETQYF
-	TRBD1	TRBJ1-3	TRBV4-1	TGCGCCAGCAGCCAGGGCTTCACAGGGGCGCTTGGAAACACCATATATTTT	CASSQGFTGALGNTIYF
-	-	TRBJ2-1	TRBV5-4	TGTGCCAGCAGCCGGGACATCGAAAACTACAATGAGCAGTTCTTC	CASSRDIENYNEQFF
-	-	TRBJ1-2	TRBV5-1	TGCGCCAGCAGCTTGGACAGGTACTATGGCTACACCTTC	CASSLDRYYGYTF
-	-	TRBJ2-1	TRBV7-6	TGTGCCACCAATGCCCTTAGCTCCTACAATGAGCAGTTCTTC	CATNALSSYNEQFF
-	TRBD2	TRBJ2-3	TRBV5-6	TGTGCCAGCAGCTTGGTGAGCGGGAGAGCAGAGGATACGCAGTATTTT	CASSLVSGRAEDTQYF
-	TRBD1	TRBJ1-1	TRBV6-1	TGTGCCAGCAGTGAAGAACAGGGGACGACCCGGACCGAAGCTTTCTTT	CASSEEQGTTRTEAFF
-	-	TRBJ1-1	TRBV13	TGTGCCAGCAGCCCTCCTCATAACAGGGCTGAAGCTTTCTTT	CASSPPHNRAEAFF
-	-	TRBJ2-5	TRBV27	TGTGCCAGCAGTCGACGCGTCGGGGAGACCCAGTACTTC	CASSRRVGETQYF
-	TRBD1	TRBJ1-1	TRBV7-8	TGTGCCAGCAGCTTAAACAGGGGGAACACTGAAGCTTTCTTT	CASSLNRGNTEAFF
-	-	TRBJ1-2	TRBV24-1	TGTGCCACCAGTGACCCACGTAAGAGTCACTATGGCTACACCTTC	CATSDPRKSHYGYTF
-	TRBD2	TRBJ2-5	TRBV7-9	TGTGCCAGCAGCTTCGGGGGGGCGGGAGAGACCCAGTACTTC	CASSFGGAGETQYF
-	TRBD2	TRBJ2-7	TRBV10-3	TGTGCCATCAGTGAGTCGTCGACTAGCGGAGTCTACGAGCAGTACTTC	CAISESSTSGVYEQYF
-	-	TRBJ1-2	TRBV30	TGTGCCTGGAGTGTCGGGGGGGGCGGTGGCTACACCTTC	CAWSVGGGGGYTF
-	TRBD2	TRBJ2-3	TRBV5-1	TGCGCCAGCAGCTGGGCCCTAGCGGGCACAGATACGCAGTATTTT	CASSWALAGTDTQYF
few	TRBD1	TRBJ1-2	TRBV5-8	TGTGCCAGCAGCTTGGCGAGGGGGCTGGACTATGGCTACACCTTC	CASSLARGLDYGYTF
once	-	TRBJ2-2	TRBV18	TGTGCCAGCTCACCAGCAGGCACCGGGGAGCTGTTTTTT	CASSPAGTGELFF